This TCR beta chain was obtained from a study of blood T cell repertoires in COVID-19. This clone was counted only a few times. Assay used: immunoSEQ multiplex PCR; TCRdb lists only in-frame clones, some missing. This sample has approximately 270,000 clones, with 88% found just once. Germline lookup yields CDR1 SGHTA and CDR2 FQGNSA. Trimming shortened V by 5 bases and J by 13 bases, and 15 bases separated the two germline ends. The CDR3 loop spans 13 amino acids. The chain recombines TRBV7-2 with TRBJ1-6, with TRBD1 as a possible D gene (5 bases). This TCR came from a man older than 75 with acute or convalescent COVID-19. The sequenced material came from peripheral blood. The CDR3 DNA reads TGTGCCAGCAGCGTGGGGCCCCTGGACCCCCTCCACTTT. Its translation: CASSVGPLDPLHF.